This T cell receptor (beta chain) appears in the sequencing data of a study of T cells in Graves' hyperthyroidism and ophthalmopathy. The V gene lost 6 bases and the J gene lost 2 bases, with 5 bases spanning the gap. Germline CDR1 reads ENHRY; CDR2 reads SYGVKD. The CDR3 spans 11 residues. With respect to this clonotype: The antigen is unknown.

TCR beta CDR3 sequences were amplified from RNA transcripts. When the TCR CDR3 underwent first-round RT-PCR, the HTBI primer set was used. Using its own MiXCR run on the multiplex PCR reads, TCRdb lists one record per CDR3 protein. In the table there are 750,000 to 900,000 distinct CDR3 sequences, about two fifths of which are singletons. Stable disease denoted Graves' hyperthyroidism without ophthalmopathy progression within 18 months. Pregnant or lactating patients were excluded, as were those with uncontrolled infection or other autoimmune disease. Based on clinical symptoms, serum thyroxine and TRAb, thyroid ultrasound and orbital computed tomography, diagnoses were reached. Study-wide results and limits: Peripheral blood also featured most of the thyroid clonotypes expanded above 0.001.

The source is a man aged 18 to 30 with Graves' hyperthyroidism. The sample taken for sequencing was blood. The chain couples TRBV10-3 to TRBJ2-7; possibly TRBD1 for D (5 bases). The CDR3 loop reads CAIRTAYEQYF. CDR3 DNA: TGTGCCATCAGGACAGCCTACGAGCAGTACTTC.